These T cell receptor beta chains were read from a single sample in a study of T-cell reconstitution after alpha-beta-depleted transplantation in children. TCRdb ran MiXCR on the PCR reads and lists one entry per CDR3 protein. The profile shows 700,000 to 950,000 distinct CDR3 sequences, roughly 16% of them singletons. Sequencing was performed on PBMCs, mostly from graft donor cells, taken 360 days after TCRalphabeta/CD19-depleted stem cell transplant. These receptors were obtained from a male patient between 5 and 17 years old who had a stem cell transplant for acute lymphoblastic leukemia, so the T cells may come from the graft donor. CDR3s include the opening cysteine and the closing phenylalanine or tryptophan. Each record gives: D gene, V gene, clone size, J gene, CDR3 DNA, CDR3 protein. A D gene is named only where the DNA matches it firmly. Where a row states a size, it is once, few, many or the class of an expanded clone; other rows omit it.

D gene: .; V gene: TRBV28; clone size: few; J gene: TRBJ2-1; CDR3 DNA: TGTGCCAGCAGTTTAAGCGCGGGGTTCGAGCAGTTCTTC; CDR3 protein: CASSLSAGFEQFF
D gene: .; V gene: TRBV12-3/TRBV12-4; clone size: few; J gene: TRBJ1-3; CDR3 DNA: TGTGCCAGCAGTTTAGAAAGTCGGTTCTCTGGAAACACCATATATTTT; CDR3 protein: CASSLESRFSGNTIYF
D gene: TRBD2; V gene: TRBV20-1; clone size: .; J gene: TRBJ2-2; CDR3 DNA: TGCAGTGCTAGCCCCTGGGGAGGGCGCATCACCGGGGAGCTGTTTTTT; CDR3 protein: CSASPWGGRITGELFF
D gene: .; V gene: TRBV11-2; clone size: .; J gene: TRBJ2-6; CDR3 DNA: TGTGCCAGCAGCTCCTTGAGCTCTGGGGCCAACGTCCTGACTTTC; CDR3 protein: CASSSLSSGANVLTF
D gene: .; V gene: TRBV5-1; clone size: few; J gene: TRBJ2-7; CDR3 DNA: TGCGCCAGCAGCTTGGCAGTGGCTGCCTACGAGCAGTACTTC; CDR3 protein: CASSLAVAAYEQYF
D gene: .; V gene: TRBV11-2; clone size: .; J gene: TRBJ2-1; CDR3 DNA: TGTGCCAGCAGCTTAGAGGCGCAGAGCTCCTACAATGAGCAGTTCTTC; CDR3 protein: CASSLEAQSSYNEQFF
D gene: .; V gene: TRBV7-9; clone size: .; J gene: TRBJ2-7; CDR3 DNA: TGTGCCAGCAGCTCCACAGGGATGTACGAGCAGTACTTC; CDR3 protein: CASSSTGMYEQYF
D gene: .; V gene: TRBV6-5; clone size: .; J gene: TRBJ2-1; CDR3 DNA: TGTGCCAGCAGTTACACCCTCGACGGACCCTACAATGAGCAGTTCTTC; CDR3 protein: CASSYTLDGPYNEQFF
D gene: TRBD2; V gene: TRBV5-1; clone size: few; J gene: TRBJ2-1; CDR3 DNA: TGCGCCAGCAGCTTGACTAGCGGGAGCCTCCACGTGTACAATGAGCAGTTCTTC; CDR3 protein: CASSLTSGSLHVYNEQFF
D gene: .; V gene: TRBV4-2; clone size: .; J gene: TRBJ2-7; CDR3 DNA: TGTGCCAGCAGCCAAGATCTAGGCATCTACGAGCAGTACTTC; CDR3 protein: CASSQDLGIYEQYF
D gene: .; V gene: TRBV5-6; clone size: few; J gene: TRBJ2-7; CDR3 DNA: TGTGCCAGCAGCTTGATTCTTGGGGGGCCCGCCTCCTACGAGCAGTACTTC; CDR3 protein: CASSLILGGPASYEQYF
D gene: TRBD2; V gene: TRBV5-1; clone size: many; J gene: TRBJ2-1; CDR3 DNA: TGCGCCAGCAGCTTGCGACTAGCGGGAGGGCCAGCCAATGAGCAGTTCTTC; CDR3 protein: CASSLRLAGGPANEQFF
D gene: .; V gene: TRBV7-9; clone size: many; J gene: TRBJ1-2; CDR3 DNA: TGTGCCAGCAGCTTAAATGAGGGGAACTATGGCTACACCTTC; CDR3 protein: CASSLNEGNYGYTF
D gene: TRBD1; V gene: TRBV2; clone size: few; J gene: TRBJ2-3; CDR3 DNA: TGTGCCAGCACCCCGGGACAGCCGAACACAGATACGCAGTATTTT; CDR3 protein: CASTPGQPNTDTQYF
D gene: .; V gene: TRBV5-1; clone size: .; J gene: TRBJ2-5; CDR3 DNA: TGCGCCAGCAGCTTGACGGGCTTAGAGGGAGAGACCCAGTACTTC; CDR3 protein: CASSLTGLEGETQYF
D gene: .; V gene: TRBV20-1; clone size: medium-sized; J gene: TRBJ1-6; CDR3 DNA: TGCAGTGCTAGCCGGGCTCGAAATTCACCCCTCCACTTT; CDR3 protein: CSASRARNSPLHF
D gene: .; V gene: TRBV29-1; clone size: .; J gene: TRBJ2-1; CDR3 DNA: TGCAGCGTCGGGACCGGACCCCTCAATGAGCAGTTCTTC; CDR3 protein: CSVGTGPLNEQFF
D gene: TRBD2; V gene: TRBV9; clone size: .; J gene: TRBJ2-6; CDR3 DNA: TGTGCCAGCAGCGTACCCCGGACTAGCGGGGTCTCTGGGGCCAACGTCCTGACTTTC; CDR3 protein: CASSVPRTSGVSGANVLTF
D gene: .; V gene: TRBV5-8; clone size: .; J gene: TRBJ2-1; CDR3 DNA: TGTGCCAGCAGCTCCATTTGGGGGTTTGAGCAGTTCTTC; CDR3 protein: CASSSIWGFEQFF
D gene: .; V gene: TRBV11-2; clone size: .; J gene: TRBJ2-1; CDR3 DNA: TGTGCCAGCAGCTCCGGTTGGAGGATGAATGAGCAGTTCTTC; CDR3 protein: CASSSGWRMNEQFF
D gene: .; V gene: TRBV9; clone size: .; J gene: TRBJ1-2; CDR3 DNA: TGTGCCAGCAGCGTAGTGCTTCCAGGGGCTAACTATGGCTACACCTTC; CDR3 protein: CASSVVLPGANYGYTF
D gene: .; V gene: TRBV15; clone size: many; J gene: TRBJ2-2; CDR3 DNA: TGTGCCACCAGCAGAGAACAATATGTGGACACCGGGGAGCTGTTTTTT; CDR3 protein: CATSREQYVDTGELFF
D gene: .; V gene: TRBV6-5; clone size: few; J gene: TRBJ1-4; CDR3 DNA: TGTGCCAGCAGTTACGGCCGGGAGGGGGATGAAAAACTGTTTTTT; CDR3 protein: CASSYGREGDEKLFF
D gene: TRBD1; V gene: TRBV4-1; clone size: .; J gene: TRBJ1-1; CDR3 DNA: TGCGCCAGCAGCCATCAGACAGGGGCGAACACTGAAGCTTTCTTT; CDR3 protein: CASSHQTGANTEAFF
D gene: .; V gene: TRBV7-9; clone size: .; J gene: TRBJ1-2; CDR3 DNA: TGTGCCAGCAGCTTCGGACAAGTGAAACGGGACACCTATGGCTACACCTTC; CDR3 protein: CASSFGQVKRDTYGYTF
D gene: .; V gene: TRBV7-9; clone size: few; J gene: TRBJ2-1; CDR3 DNA: TGTGCCAGCAGCTCATTAGGGGACACAGTCTTC; CDR3 protein: CASSSLGDTVF
D gene: .; V gene: TRBV30; clone size: .; J gene: TRBJ2-2; CDR3 DNA: TGTGCCTGGACGGCGGGGAGCACCGGGGAGCTGTTTTTT; CDR3 protein: CAWTAGSTGELFF
D gene: TRBD2; V gene: TRBV9; clone size: .; J gene: TRBJ2-2; CDR3 DNA: TGTGCCAGCAGCGTATTACTAGCGGGATCGACGGAGCTGTTTTTT; CDR3 protein: CASSVLLAGSTELFF
D gene: TRBD2; V gene: TRBV12-3/TRBV12-4; clone size: many; J gene: TRBJ2-3; CDR3 DNA: TGTGCCAGCAGTCCCGGTAGCGGGAGAGGGACAGATACGCAGTATTTT; CDR3 protein: CASSPGSGRGTDTQYF
D gene: TRBD1; V gene: TRBV29-1; clone size: .; J gene: TRBJ2-3; CDR3 DNA: TGCAGCGTGAGGCCGCAGGGGGCCGATACGCAGTATTTT; CDR3 protein: CSVRPQGADTQYF
D gene: .; V gene: TRBV27; clone size: many; J gene: TRBJ2-7; CDR3 DNA: TGTGCCAGCAGTTCCAGCGGTTCCTACGAGCAGTACTTC; CDR3 protein: CASSSSGSYEQYF
D gene: .; V gene: TRBV5-1; clone size: many; J gene: TRBJ2-7; CDR3 DNA: TGCGCCAGCAGCTTAGGAGGAGGAGACTCCTACGAGCAGTACTTC; CDR3 protein: CASSLGGGDSYEQYF
D gene: .; V gene: TRBV15; clone size: .; J gene: TRBJ2-5; CDR3 DNA: TGTGCCACCAGTGATTTAGCCCCCGCGGGGACCCAGTACTTC; CDR3 protein: CATSDLAPAGTQYF
D gene: .; V gene: TRBV5-1; clone size: many; J gene: TRBJ2-7; CDR3 DNA: TGCGCCAGCAGCTTGGATATTCATCGGGAGCAGTACTTC; CDR3 protein: CASSLDIHREQYF
D gene: .; V gene: TRBV20-1; clone size: few; J gene: TRBJ2-3; CDR3 DNA: TGCAGTGCAAGCTCGGGGTCGATGGGCACAGATACGCAGTATTTT; CDR3 protein: CSASSGSMGTDTQYF
D gene: TRBD2; V gene: TRBV5-1; clone size: few; J gene: TRBJ2-1; CDR3 DNA: TGCGCCAGCAGCTTGGCCGGTGTATGGCGGGAGATTTCCTACAATGAGCAGTTCTTC; CDR3 protein: CASSLAGVWREISYNEQFF
D gene: .; V gene: TRBV12-3/TRBV12-4; clone size: few; J gene: TRBJ2-4; CDR3 DNA: TGTGCCAGCAAGGACCTCGAAAACATTCAGTACTTC; CDR3 protein: CASKDLENIQYF
D gene: .; V gene: TRBV10-2; clone size: few; J gene: TRBJ1-2; CDR3 DNA: TGCGCCAGCACCTCTCCGGGACGGAATAACTATGGCTACACCTTC; CDR3 protein: CASTSPGRNNYGYTF
D gene: .; V gene: TRBV7-9; clone size: many; J gene: TRBJ2-7; CDR3 DNA: TGTGCCAGCAGTTCACTAGTACTCTCCTACGAGCAGTACTTC; CDR3 protein: CASSSLVLSYEQYF
D gene: .; V gene: TRBV6-5; clone size: few; J gene: TRBJ2-7; CDR3 DNA: TGTGCCATCCGGACTGCGACCTACGAGCAGTACTTC; CDR3 protein: CAIRTATYEQYF
D gene: TRBD2; V gene: TRBV5-1; clone size: .; J gene: TRBJ2-5; CDR3 DNA: TGCGCCAGCAGCTTGGTTCTGGCGGGAGGACAAGAGACCCAGTACTTC; CDR3 protein: CASSLVLAGGQETQYF
D gene: .; V gene: TRBV4-2; clone size: many; J gene: TRBJ2-2; CDR3 DNA: TGTGCCAGCAGTTCCGTGGGGGGCACCGGGGAGCTGTTTTTT; CDR3 protein: CASSSVGGTGELFF
D gene: TRBD2; V gene: TRBV12-3/TRBV12-4; clone size: .; J gene: TRBJ2-7; CDR3 DNA: TGTGCCAGCAGGCCAACGACTAGCGGGAGATACGAGCAGTACTTC; CDR3 protein: CASRPTTSGRYEQYF
D gene: TRBD1; V gene: TRBV12-3/TRBV12-4; clone size: few; J gene: TRBJ2-3; CDR3 DNA: TGTGCCAGCAGTTTATGGACAGGCCGGGAGTATTTT; CDR3 protein: CASSLWTGREYF
D gene: TRBD2; V gene: TRBV7-2; clone size: .; J gene: TRBJ2-1; CDR3 DNA: TGTGCCAGCAGCTTAGCGCAAGGACTAGCGGGAGTAGAGCAGTTCTTC; CDR3 protein: CASSLAQGLAGVEQFF
D gene: TRBD1; V gene: TRBV19; clone size: .; J gene: TRBJ2-7; CDR3 DNA: TGTGCCAGTAGTCCTAGACAGGGGACGAGGGAGCAGTACTTC; CDR3 protein: CASSPRQGTREQYF
D gene: .; V gene: TRBV5-1; clone size: .; J gene: TRBJ2-1; CDR3 DNA: TGCGCCAGCAGCTTGGACAGGCCTTCCTACAATGAGCAGTTCTTC; CDR3 protein: CASSLDRPSYNEQFF